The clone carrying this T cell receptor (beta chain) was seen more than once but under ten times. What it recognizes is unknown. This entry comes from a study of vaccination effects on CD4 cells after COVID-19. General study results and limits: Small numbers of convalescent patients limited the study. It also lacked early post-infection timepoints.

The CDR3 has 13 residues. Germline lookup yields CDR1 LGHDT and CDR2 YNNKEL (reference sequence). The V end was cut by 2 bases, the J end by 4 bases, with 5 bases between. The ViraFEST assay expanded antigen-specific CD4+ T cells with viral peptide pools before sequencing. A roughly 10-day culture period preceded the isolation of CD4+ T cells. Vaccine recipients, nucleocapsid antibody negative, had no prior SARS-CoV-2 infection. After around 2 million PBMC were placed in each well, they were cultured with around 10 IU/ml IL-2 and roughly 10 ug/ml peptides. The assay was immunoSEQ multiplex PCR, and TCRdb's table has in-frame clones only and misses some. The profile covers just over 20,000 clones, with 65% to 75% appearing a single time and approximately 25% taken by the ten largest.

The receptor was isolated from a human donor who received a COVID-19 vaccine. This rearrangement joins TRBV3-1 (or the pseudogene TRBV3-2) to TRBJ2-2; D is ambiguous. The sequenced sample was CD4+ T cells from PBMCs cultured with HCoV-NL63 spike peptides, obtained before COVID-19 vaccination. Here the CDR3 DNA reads TGTGCCAGCAGCCAATCATCCACCGGGGAGCTGTTTTTT. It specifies CASSQSSTGELFF.